Presented here are 20 T cell receptor beta chains from one specimen sequenced in a study of CD8+ T cells in alopecia areata. RNA, once extracted, was reverse transcribed into cDNA for use as the sequencing template. Produced via immunoSEQ multiplex PCR; TCRdb's table is partial and in-frame only. The sample consists of about 200,000 clones, more than 50% of them appearing once. The sequenced sample consisted of CD8+ T cells sorted from blood. The receptors stem from a human donor in good health.

This clone turned up a few times. This sequence joins TRBV29-1 and TRBJ2-4; the D is unclear. There are 11 residues in the CDR3. Trimming stripped 3 bases from V and 2 bases from J, with 2 bases between. From germline, CDR1 is SQVTM and CDR2 ANQGSEA. Here the CDR3 reads CSVETKNIQYF. The CDR3 nucleotides read TGCAGCGTTGAGACCAAAAACATTCAGTACTTC.

The chain joins TRBV14 to TRBJ2-3; D gene uncertain. The CDR3 loop spans 14 amino acids. CDR1 is SGHDN and CDR2 is FVKESK in the germline V gene. V was shortened by 4 bases and J by 2 bases, with 10 bases between the two germline ends. The CDR3 loop reads CASSLSEPTDTQYF. The CDR3 region has the DNA TGTGCCAGCAGCCTATCAGAACCCACAGATACGCAGTATTTT.

The genes are TRBV4-1 and TRBJ2-7; 10 positions match TRBD1. This CDR3 has 16 residues. Looked up from germline, CDR1 is MGHRA and CDR2 is YSYEKL. With V trimmed by 1 base and J by 4 bases, 7 bases remained unmatched. The CDR3 DNA sequence: TGCGCCAGCAGCCAAGTTGACGACAGGGGGCTTTACGAGCAGTACTTC. Translated: CASSQVDDRGLYEQYF.

V is TRBV30 and J is TRBJ1-1; possibly TRBD1 for D (6 bases). This CDR3 is built from 13 residues. Germline values: CDR1 GTSNPN, CDR2 SVGIG (reference sequence). V was pared by 4 bases and J by 1 base, with 10 bases between. The DNA for the CDR3 is TGTGCCTGGACCCTGACAGGGAACACTGAAGCTTTCTTT. This encodes CAWTLTGNTEAFF.

V usage is TRBV25-1 and J usage is TRBJ2-5; no reliable D call. The CDR3 is 12 residues long. Germline V gene lookup returns CDR1 MGHDK and CDR2 SYGVNS. The V end was cut by 8 bases, the J end by 1 base, with 8 bases between. The CDR3 region is CASSYSQETQYF. The CDR3 nucleotides are TGTGCCAGCTCATACAGCCAAGAGACCCAGTACTTC. Variable domain in full (rest from reference TRBV25-1 and TRBJ2-5): EADIYQTPRYLVIGTGKKITLECSQTMGHDKMYWYQQDPGMELHLIHYSYGVNSTEKGDLSSESTVSRIRTEHFPLTLESARPSHTSQYLCASSYSQETQYFGPGTRLLVL.

V is TRBV9 and J is TRBJ1-2; D uncertain. V was clipped by 1 base and J by 2 bases, with 6 bases between them. Germline V gives CDR1 SGDLS, CDR2 YYNGEE. CDR3 length: 13 residues. This chain's CDR3 is CASSVNKNYGYTF. The CDR3, as DNA: TGTGCCAGCAGCGTAAACAAGAACTATGGCTACACCTTC.

The gene calls are TRBV29-1 and TRBJ1-2; a weak D match, TRBD1 (6 bases). The CDR3 runs to 14 residues. Trimming removed 0 bases at V and 3 bases at J, with 11 bases between. From germline, CDR1 is SQVTM and CDR2 ANQGSEA. The CDR3 loop is CSVEEPGADYGYTF. CDR3 nucleotides: TGCAGCGTTGAAGAGCCGGGGGCCGACTATGGCTACACCTTC.

This chain's CDR3 is CASSQDWTSGGETDTQYF. The CDR3 DNA reads as TGCGCCAGCAGCCAAGATTGGACTAGCGGGGGCGAGACAGATACGCAGTATTTT. The chain carries TRBV4-1 and TRBJ2-3; 13 bases align to TRBD2. CDR1 MGHRA and CDR2 YSYEKL come from the germline V gene. CDR3 length: 18 residues. The trim removed 0 bases at V and 3 bases at J, leaving 6 bases unmatched.

This chain joins TRBV5-6 and TRBJ1-6; D gene ambiguous. V dropped 0 bases and J dropped 6 bases, with 7 bases sitting between them. CDR3 length: 14 residues. Germline-derived CDR1 and CDR2 are SGHDT and YYEEEE. The DNA of the CDR3 is TGTGCCAGCAGCTTGGAACGGTTTAATTCACCCCTCCACTTT. Its protein product is CASSLERFNSPLHF.

The chain couples TRBV9 to TRBJ1-1; maybe TRBD1 (6 bases). The CDR3 is made up of 14 amino acids. The germline V gene encodes CDR1 SGDLS and CDR2 YYNGEE. V was clipped by 2 bases and J by 6 bases, with 14 bases between them. The CDR3 reads CASSVQSEGAEAFF. The CDR3 DNA is TGTGCCAGCAGCGTGCAGTCCGAGGGGGCTGAAGCTTTCTTT.

The V and J genes are TRBV5-6 and TRBJ2-7; D is ambiguous. The CDR3 has 17 residues. V gave up 0 bases and J gave up 2 bases, with 18 bases separating them. Germline lookup yields CDR1 SGHDT and CDR2 YYEEEE. The CDR3 is CASSLASYGRLPYEQYF. The CDR3 DNA follows: TGTGCCAGCAGCTTGGCCTCTTACGGTCGTCTGCCCTACGAGCAGTACTTC. The variable domain in full, with the rest retrieved from reference TRBV5-6 and TRBJ2-7, is DAGVTQSPTHLIKTRGQQVTLRCSPKSGHDTVSWYQQALGQGPQFIFQYYEEEERQRGNFPDRFSGHQFPNYSSELNVNALLLGDSALYLCASSLASYGRLPYEQYFGPGTRLTVT.

This chain links TRBV29-1 with TRBJ1-1, with D maybe TRBD1 (6 bases). V was pared by 4 bases and J by 8 bases, with 14 bases between. The CDR3 covers 12 residues. CDR1 and CDR2 from the germline V gene are SQVTM and ANQGSEA. The CDR3 DNA reads TGCAGCGTTGTTTCGGGGGCGCGGGAAGCTTTCTTT. Encoded protein: CSVVSGAREAFF.

The chain joins TRBV9 to TRBJ2-3; 8 positions match TRBD2. The CDR3 contains 14 residues. Losses at the gene ends were 0 bases for V and 7 bases for J; bases not matched to a gene: 4. Germline V lookup: CDR1 SGDLS, CDR2 YYNGEE. CDR3 in amino acids: CASSVVERGNTQYF. The CDR3 region has the DNA TGTGCCAGCAGCGTAGTCGAGCGGGGGAATACGCAGTATTTT.

This clone was seen only a few times. This sequence joins TRBV19 and TRBJ1-5; D call uncertain. The CDR3 spans 13 residues. Germline V lookup: CDR1 LNHDA, CDR2 SQIVND (reference sequence). The V gene lost 6 bases and the J gene lost 5 bases, with 11 bases spanning the gap. As DNA, the CDR3 is TGTGCCAGTAGCTTCATGGAGGATCAGCCCCAGCATTTT. It translates to CASSFMEDQPQHF.

The CDR3 region is CASSSQGFPLSYNSPLHF. The CDR3 DNA follows: TGTGCCAGCAGCTCCCAGGGATTTCCGCTCTCCTATAATTCACCCCTCCACTTT. The chain recombines TRBV5-8 with TRBJ1-6; D is possibly TRBD1 (5 bases). Germline lookup yields CDR1 SGHTS and CDR2 YDEGEE. V lost 3 bases and J lost 0, with 16 bases in between. The CDR3 runs 18 residues.

The rearrangement joins TRBV11-2 to TRBJ2-5; D call uncertain. V was shortened by 4 bases and J by 5 bases, with 11 bases between the two germline ends. The CDR3 length is 13 residues. Germline V lookup: CDR1 SGHAT, CDR2 FQNNGV. The CDR3 DNA reads as TGTGCCAGCAGCTCGGCCCACGGGGAGACCCAGTACTTC. It codes for CASSSAHGETQYF.

The gene calls are TRBV29-1 and TRBJ1-1, with D unresolved. CDR3 size: 15 residues. The V end was cut by 6 bases, the J end by 4 bases, with 21 bases between. CDR1 is SQVTM, CDR2 ANQGSEA, per germline. The DNA for the CDR3 is TGCAGCGTGAAAGGTGGTAGGGATCTGGGCACTGAAGCTTTCTTT. This translates into CSVKGGRDLGTEAFF.

This chain uses TRBV29-1 with TRBJ1-2; the D gene is possibly TRBD1 (5 bases). Germline V gene lookup returns CDR1 SQVTM and CDR2 ANQGSEA. The CDR3 spans 14 residues. Trimming pared 1 base from V and 6 bases from J, leaving 15 bases between. CDR3 bases: TGCAGCGTTGAAGGTCTTGGGGGAGCGGATGGCTACACCTTC. Translating it yields CSVEGLGGADGYTF.

The J gene is TRBJ2-4, the V gene TRBV7-9; TRBD1 matches 8 bases. The CDR3 extends over 16 amino acids. Germline-derived CDR1 and CDR2 are SEHNR and FQNEAQ (reference sequence). V trimming: 5 bases; J trimming: 2 bases; junction bases outside the gene matches: 8. CDR3 amino acids: CASSLWTGWTKNIQYF. The DNA for the CDR3 is TGTGCCAGCAGCCTCTGGACAGGGTGGACCAAAAACATTCAGTACTTC.

This chain connects TRBV29-1 to TRBJ1-2; D remains ambiguous. Germline CDR1 is SQVTM and CDR2 is ANQGSEA. Trimming shortened V by 3 bases and J by 8 bases, and 13 bases separated the two germline ends. The CDR3 extends over 12 amino acids. The CDR3 DNA reads as TGCAGCGTTGAGGAGGGCCCTGGGGGCTACACCTTC. This encodes CSVEEGPGGYTF.